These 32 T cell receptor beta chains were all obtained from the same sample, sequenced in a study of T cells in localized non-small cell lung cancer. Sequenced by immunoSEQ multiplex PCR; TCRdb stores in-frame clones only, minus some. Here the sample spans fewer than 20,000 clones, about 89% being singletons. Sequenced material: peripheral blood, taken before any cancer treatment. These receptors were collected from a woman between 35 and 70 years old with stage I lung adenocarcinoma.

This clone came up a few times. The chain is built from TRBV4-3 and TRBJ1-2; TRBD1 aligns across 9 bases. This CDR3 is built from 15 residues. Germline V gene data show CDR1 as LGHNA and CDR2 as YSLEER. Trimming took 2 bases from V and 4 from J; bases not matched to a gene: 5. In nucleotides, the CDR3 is TGCGCCAGCAGCCAAACTACAGGGGGCAGCTATGGCTACACCTTC. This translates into CASSQTTGGSYGYTF.

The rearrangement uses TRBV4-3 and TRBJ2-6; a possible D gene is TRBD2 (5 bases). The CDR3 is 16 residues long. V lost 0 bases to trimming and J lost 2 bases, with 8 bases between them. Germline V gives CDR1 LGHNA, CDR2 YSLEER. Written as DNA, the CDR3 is TGCGCCAGCAGCCAAGATGAGGGAACTGGGGCCAACGTCCTGACTTTC. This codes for CASSQDEGTGANVLTF.

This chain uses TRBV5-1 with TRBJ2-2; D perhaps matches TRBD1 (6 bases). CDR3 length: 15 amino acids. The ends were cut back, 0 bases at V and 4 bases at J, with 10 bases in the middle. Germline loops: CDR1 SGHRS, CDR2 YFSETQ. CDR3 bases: TGCGCCAGCAGCTTGGGGGCAGGGGCCACCGGGGAGCTGTTTTTT. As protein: CASSLGAGATGELFF.

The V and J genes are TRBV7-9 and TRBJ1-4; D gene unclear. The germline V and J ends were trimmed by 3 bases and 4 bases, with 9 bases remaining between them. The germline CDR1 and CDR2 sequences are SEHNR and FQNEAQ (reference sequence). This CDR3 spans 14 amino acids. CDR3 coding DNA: TGTGCCAGCAGCTTTGATGGGGTTAATGAAAAACTGTTTTTT. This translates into CASSFDGVNEKLFF.

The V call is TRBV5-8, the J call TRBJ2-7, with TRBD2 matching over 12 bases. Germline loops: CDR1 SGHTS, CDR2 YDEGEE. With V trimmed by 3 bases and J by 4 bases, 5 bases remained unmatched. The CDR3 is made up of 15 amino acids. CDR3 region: CASSSGLAGFYEQYF. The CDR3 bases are TGTGCCAGCAGCTCCGGACTAGCGGGATTTTACGAGCAGTACTTC.

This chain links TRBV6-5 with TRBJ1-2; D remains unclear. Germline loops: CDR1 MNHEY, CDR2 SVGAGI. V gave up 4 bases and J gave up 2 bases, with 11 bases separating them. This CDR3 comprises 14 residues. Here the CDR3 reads CASSSVVGNYGYTF. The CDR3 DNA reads TGTGCCAGCAGTTCAGTGGTTGGCAACTATGGCTACACCTTC.

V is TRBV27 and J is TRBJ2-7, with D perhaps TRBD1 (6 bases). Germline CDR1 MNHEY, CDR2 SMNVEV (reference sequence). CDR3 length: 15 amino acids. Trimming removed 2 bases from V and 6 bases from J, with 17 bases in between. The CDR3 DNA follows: TGTGCCAGCAGTTTACCCCCCCGAGGGGGTTGCGAGCAGTACTTC. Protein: CASSLPPRGGCEQYF.

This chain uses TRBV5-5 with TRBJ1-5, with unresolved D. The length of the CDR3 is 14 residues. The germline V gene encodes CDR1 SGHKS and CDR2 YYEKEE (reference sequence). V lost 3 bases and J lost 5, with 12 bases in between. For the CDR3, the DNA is TGTGCCAGCAGCTCGACACAGAGAGATCAGCCCCAGCATTTT. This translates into CASSSTQRDQPQHF.

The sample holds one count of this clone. The CDR3 protein is CSVLRRAGELFF. In nucleotides, the CDR3 is TGCAGCGTTCTTCGCAGGGCCGGGGAGCTGTTTTTT. This chain uses TRBV29-1 with TRBJ2-2, with a tentative D call TRBD1 (5 bases). CDR1 SQVTM and CDR2 ANQGSEA come from the germline V gene. The V gene lost 5 bases and the J gene lost 6 bases, with 10 bases spanning the gap. This CDR3 region has 12 residues.

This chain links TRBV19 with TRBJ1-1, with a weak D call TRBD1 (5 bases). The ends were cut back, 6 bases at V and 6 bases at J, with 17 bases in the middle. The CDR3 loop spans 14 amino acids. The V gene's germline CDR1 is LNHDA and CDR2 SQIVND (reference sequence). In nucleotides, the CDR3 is TGTGCCAGTAGGATTTTGGGGGAGTTTGCTGAAGCTTTCTTT. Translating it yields CASRILGEFAEAFF.

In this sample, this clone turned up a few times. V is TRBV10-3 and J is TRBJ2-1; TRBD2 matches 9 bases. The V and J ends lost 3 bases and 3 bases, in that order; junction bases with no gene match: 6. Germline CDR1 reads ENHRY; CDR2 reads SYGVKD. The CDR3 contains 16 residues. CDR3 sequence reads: CAISDSGLAGYNEQFF. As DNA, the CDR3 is TGTGCCATCAGTGACTCGGGACTAGCAGGCTACAATGAGCAGTTCTTC.

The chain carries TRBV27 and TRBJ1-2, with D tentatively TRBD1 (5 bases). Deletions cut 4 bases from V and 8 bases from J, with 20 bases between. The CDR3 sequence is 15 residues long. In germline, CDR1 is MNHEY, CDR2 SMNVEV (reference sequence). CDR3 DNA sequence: TGTGCCAGCAGTTCACTCGGGGACGCCTTGAGGGGCTACACCTTC. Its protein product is CASSSLGDALRGYTF.

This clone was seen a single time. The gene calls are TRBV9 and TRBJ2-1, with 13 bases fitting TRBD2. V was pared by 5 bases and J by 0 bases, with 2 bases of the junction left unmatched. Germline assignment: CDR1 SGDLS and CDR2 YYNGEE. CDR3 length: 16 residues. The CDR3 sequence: CASSRTSGSSYNEQFF. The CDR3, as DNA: TGTGCCAGCAGTCGGACTAGCGGGAGCTCCTACAATGAGCAGTTCTTC.

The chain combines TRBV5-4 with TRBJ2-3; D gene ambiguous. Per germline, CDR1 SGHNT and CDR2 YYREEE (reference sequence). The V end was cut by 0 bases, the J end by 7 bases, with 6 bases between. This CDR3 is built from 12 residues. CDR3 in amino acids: CASSLDTNTQYF. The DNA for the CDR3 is TGTGCCAGCAGCTTGGATACGAATACGCAGTATTTT.

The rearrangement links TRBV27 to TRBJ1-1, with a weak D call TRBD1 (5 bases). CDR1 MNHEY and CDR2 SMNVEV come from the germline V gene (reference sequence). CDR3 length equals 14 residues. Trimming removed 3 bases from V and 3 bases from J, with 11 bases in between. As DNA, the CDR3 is TGTGCCAGCAGTTTGACAGTGACGTACACTGAAGCTTTCTTT. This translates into CASSLTVTYTEAFF.

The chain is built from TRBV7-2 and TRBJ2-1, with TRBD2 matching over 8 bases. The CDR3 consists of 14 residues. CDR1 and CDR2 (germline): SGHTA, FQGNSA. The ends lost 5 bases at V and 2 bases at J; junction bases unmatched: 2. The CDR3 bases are TGTGCCAGCAGCACTAGCGGCCCCTACAATGAGCAGTTCTTC. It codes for CASSTSGPYNEQFF.

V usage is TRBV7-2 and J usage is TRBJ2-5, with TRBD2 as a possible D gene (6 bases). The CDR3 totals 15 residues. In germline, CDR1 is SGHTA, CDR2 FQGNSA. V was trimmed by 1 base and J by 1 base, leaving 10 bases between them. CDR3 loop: CASSLVAGIQETQYF. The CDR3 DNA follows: TGTGCCAGCAGCTTAGTGGCGGGAATCCAAGAGACCCAGTACTTC.

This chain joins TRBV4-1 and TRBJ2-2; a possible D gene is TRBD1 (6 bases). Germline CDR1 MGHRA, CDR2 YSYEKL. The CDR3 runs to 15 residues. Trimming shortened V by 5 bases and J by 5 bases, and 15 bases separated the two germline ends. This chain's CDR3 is CASSARTEKTGELFF. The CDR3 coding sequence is TGCGCCAGCAGCGCTCGGACAGAAAAGACCGGGGAGCTGTTTTTT.

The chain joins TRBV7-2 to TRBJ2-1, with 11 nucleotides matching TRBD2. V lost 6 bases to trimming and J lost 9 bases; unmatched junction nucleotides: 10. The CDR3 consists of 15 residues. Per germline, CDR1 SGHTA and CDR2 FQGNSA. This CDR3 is CASRKELAGVSEQFF. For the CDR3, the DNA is TGTGCCAGCAGAAAAGAACTAGCGGGAGTCAGTGAGCAGTTCTTC.

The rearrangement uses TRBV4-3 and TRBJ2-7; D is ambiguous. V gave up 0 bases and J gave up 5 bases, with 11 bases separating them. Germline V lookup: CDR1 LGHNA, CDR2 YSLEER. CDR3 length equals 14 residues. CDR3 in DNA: TGCGCCAGCAGCCAAGATAACGGACGGCACGAGCAGTACTTC. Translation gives CASSQDNGRHEQYF.

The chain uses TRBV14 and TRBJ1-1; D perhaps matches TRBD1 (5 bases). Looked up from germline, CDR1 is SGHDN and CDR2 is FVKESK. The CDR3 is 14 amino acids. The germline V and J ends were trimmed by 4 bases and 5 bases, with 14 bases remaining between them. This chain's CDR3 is CASSRSGGDTEAFF. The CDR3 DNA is TGTGCCAGCAGCCGTTCGGGAGGGGATACTGAAGCTTTCTTT.

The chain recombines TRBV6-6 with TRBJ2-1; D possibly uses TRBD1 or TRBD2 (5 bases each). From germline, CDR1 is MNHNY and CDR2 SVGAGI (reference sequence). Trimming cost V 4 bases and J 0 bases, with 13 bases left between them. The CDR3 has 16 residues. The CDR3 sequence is CASSSERDGSYNEQFF. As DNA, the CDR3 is TGTGCCAGCAGTTCCGAACGGGACGGCTCCTACAATGAGCAGTTCTTC.

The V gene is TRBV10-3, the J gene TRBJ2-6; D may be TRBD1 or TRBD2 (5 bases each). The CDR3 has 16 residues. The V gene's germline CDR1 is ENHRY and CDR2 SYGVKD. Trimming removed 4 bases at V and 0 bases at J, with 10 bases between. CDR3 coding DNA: TGTGCCATCAGTGGGGACGGGACCTCTGGGGCCAACGTCCTGACTTTC. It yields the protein CAISGDGTSGANVLTF.

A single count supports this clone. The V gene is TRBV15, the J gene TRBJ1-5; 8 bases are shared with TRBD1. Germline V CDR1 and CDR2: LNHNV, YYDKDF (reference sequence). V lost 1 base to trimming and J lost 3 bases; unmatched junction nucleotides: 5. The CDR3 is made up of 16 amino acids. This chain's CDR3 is CATSRGGQGPNQPQHF. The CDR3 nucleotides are TGTGCCACCAGCAGAGGCGGACAGGGACCCAATCAGCCCCAGCATTTT. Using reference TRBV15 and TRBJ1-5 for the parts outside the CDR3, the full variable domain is DAMVIQNPRYQVTQFGKPVTLSCSQTLNHNVMYWYQQKSSQAPKLLFHYYDKDFNNEADTPDNFQSRRPNTSFCFLDIRSPGLGDTAMYLCATSRGGQGPNQPQHFGDGTRLSIL.

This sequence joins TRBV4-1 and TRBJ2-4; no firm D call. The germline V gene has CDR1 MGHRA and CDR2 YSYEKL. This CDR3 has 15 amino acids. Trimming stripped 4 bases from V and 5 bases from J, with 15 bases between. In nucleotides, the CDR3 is TGCGCCAGCAGCCGCCACGTGAGCGCCGAAAACATTCAGTACTTC. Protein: CASSRHVSAENIQYF.

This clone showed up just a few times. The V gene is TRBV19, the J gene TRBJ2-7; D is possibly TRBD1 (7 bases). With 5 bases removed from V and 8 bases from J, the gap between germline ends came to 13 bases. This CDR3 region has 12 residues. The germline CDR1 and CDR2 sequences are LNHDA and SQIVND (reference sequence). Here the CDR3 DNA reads TGTGCCAGTAGTGCGGGGACAGCACAGCAGTACTTC. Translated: CASSAGTAQQYF.

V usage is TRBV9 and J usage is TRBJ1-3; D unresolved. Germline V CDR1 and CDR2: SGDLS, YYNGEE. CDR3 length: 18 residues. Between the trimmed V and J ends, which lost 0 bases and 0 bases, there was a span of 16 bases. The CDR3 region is CASSVEVITSSSGNTIYF. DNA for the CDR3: TGTGCCAGCAGCGTAGAGGTTATAACGAGTAGCTCTGGAAACACCATATATTTT.

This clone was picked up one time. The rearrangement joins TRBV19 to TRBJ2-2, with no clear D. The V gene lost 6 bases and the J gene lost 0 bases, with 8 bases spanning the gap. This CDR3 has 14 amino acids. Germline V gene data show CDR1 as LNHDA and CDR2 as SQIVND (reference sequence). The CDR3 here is CASRWATNTGELFF. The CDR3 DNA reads TGTGCCAGTAGGTGGGCCACGAACACCGGGGAGCTGTTTTTT.

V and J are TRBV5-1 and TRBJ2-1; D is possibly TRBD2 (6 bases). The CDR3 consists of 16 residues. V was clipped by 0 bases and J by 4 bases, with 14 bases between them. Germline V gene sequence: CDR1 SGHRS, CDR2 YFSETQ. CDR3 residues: CASSLGRGSRYNEQFF. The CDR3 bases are TGCGCCAGCAGCTTGGGGCGGGGAAGCCGGTACAATGAGCAGTTCTTC.

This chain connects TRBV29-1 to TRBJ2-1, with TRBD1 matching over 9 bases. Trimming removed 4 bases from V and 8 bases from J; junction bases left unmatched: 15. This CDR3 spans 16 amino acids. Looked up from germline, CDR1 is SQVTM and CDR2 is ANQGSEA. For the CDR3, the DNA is TGCAGCGTTGCGGAGTCAACCGGGACAGGGAGGGATGAGCAGTTCTTC. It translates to CSVAESTGTGRDEQFF.

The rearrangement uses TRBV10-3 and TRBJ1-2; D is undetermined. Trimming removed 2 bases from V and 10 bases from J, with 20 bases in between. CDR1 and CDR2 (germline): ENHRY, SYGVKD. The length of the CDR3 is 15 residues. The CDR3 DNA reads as TGTGCCATCAGTGAGAGGCAGGCCTCCTCTGATGACTACACCTTC. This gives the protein CAISERQASSDDYTF.

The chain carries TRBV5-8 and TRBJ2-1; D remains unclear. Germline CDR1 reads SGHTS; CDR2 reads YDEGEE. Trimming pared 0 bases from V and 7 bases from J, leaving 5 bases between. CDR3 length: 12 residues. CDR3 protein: CASSLGDNEQFF. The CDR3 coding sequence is TGTGCCAGCAGCTTGGGAGATAATGAGCAGTTCTTC.